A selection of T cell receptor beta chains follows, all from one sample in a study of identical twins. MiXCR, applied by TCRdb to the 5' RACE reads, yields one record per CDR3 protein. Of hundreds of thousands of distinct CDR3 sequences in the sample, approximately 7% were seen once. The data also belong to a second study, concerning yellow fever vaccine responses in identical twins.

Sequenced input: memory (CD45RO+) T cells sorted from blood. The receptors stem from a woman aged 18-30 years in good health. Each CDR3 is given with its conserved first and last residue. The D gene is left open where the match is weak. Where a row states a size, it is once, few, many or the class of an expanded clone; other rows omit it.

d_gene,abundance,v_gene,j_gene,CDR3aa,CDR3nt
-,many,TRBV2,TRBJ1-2,CASRMNRTPNYGYTF,TGTGCCAGCAGAATGAACAGGACACCGAACTATGGCTACACCTTC
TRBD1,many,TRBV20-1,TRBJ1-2,CSAGTGGGYTF,TGCAGTGCTGGGACAGGGGGTGGCTACACCTTC
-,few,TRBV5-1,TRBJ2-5,CASSLVGSEETQYF,TGCGCCAGCAGCTTGGTCGGGTCCGAAGAGACCCAGTACTTC
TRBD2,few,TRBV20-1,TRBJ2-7,CSASPYSGNEQYF,TGCAGTGCTAGTCCCTATAGCGGGAACGAGCAGTACTTC
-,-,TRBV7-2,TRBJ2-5,CASSSPPTDQETQYF,TGTGCCAGCAGCTCCCCCCCGACAGACCAAGAGACCCAGTACTTC
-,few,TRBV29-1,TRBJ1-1,CSVAGPEGLMNTEAFF,TGCAGCGTAGCTGGCCCCGAGGGGCTGATGAACACTGAAGCTTTCTTT
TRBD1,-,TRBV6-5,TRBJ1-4,CASSYGQGGGEKLFF,TGTGCCAGCAGTTATGGTCAGGGGGGAGGAGAAAAACTGTTTTTT
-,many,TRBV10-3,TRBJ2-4,CAISEYTPGSKNIQYF,TGTGCCATCAGTGAATACACCCCGGGGAGCAAAAACATTCAGTACTTC
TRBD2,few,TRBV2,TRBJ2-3,CASRLREGTDTQYF,TGTGCCAGCAGATTACGGGAGGGCACAGATACGCAGTATTTT
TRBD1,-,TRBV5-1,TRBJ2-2,CASSLVGQGFSGELFF,TGCGCCAGCAGCTTGGTAGGACAGGGATTCTCCGGGGAGCTGTTTTTT
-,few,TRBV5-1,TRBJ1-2,CASSLTATRDYGYTF,TGCGCCAGCAGCCTGACAGCAACCCGGGACTATGGCTACACCTTC
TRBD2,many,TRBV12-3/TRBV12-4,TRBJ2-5,CASRPGTSQETQYF,TGTGCCAGCAGACCGGGGACTAGCCAGGAGACCCAGTACTTC
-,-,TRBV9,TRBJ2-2,CASSTGGLAANTGELFF,TGTGCCAGCAGCACAGGGGGGCTAGCGGCGAACACCGGGGAGCTGTTTTTT
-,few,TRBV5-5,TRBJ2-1,CATREGGGNEQFF,TGTGCCACCCGGGAAGGAGGTGGGAATGAGCAGTTCTTC
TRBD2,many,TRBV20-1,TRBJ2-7,CSATGGSYEQYF,TGCAGTGCTACAGGCGGGAGCTACGAGCAGTACTTC
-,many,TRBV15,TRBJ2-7,CATSELSEPSYEQYF,TGTGCCACCAGCGAACTTTCGGAACCATCCTACGAGCAGTACTTC
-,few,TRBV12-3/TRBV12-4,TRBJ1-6,CASSWLEYNSPLHF,TGTGCCAGCAGTTGGTTGGAGTATAATTCACCCCTCCACTTT
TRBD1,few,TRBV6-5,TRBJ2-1,CASSYSRGQGNNEQFF,TGTGCCAGCAGTTACTCGAGAGGACAGGGCAACAATGAGCAGTTCTTC
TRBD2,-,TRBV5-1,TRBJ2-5,CASSLLGGRGRETQYF,TGCGCCAGCAGCTTGCTGGGAGGGCGGGGTCGGGAGACCCAGTACTTC
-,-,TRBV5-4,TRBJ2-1,CASSLDQVVGVEQFF,TGTGCCAGCAGCTTGGACCAGGTTGTTGGGGTTGAGCAGTTCTTC
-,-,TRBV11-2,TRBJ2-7,CASSLVASPAYEQYF,TGTGCCAGCAGCTTAGTGGCTAGCCCGGCTTACGAGCAGTACTTC
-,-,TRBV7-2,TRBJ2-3,CASSLGPTSQDTQYF,TGTGCCAGCAGCTTAGGCCCGACGTCCCAGGATACGCAGTATTTT